In its sample, the clone carrying this T cell receptor (beta chain) was seen a few times. The data were taken from a study of CD8+ T cells in alopecia areata. This CDR3 is 15 amino acids long. The V gene's germline CDR1 is MGHRA and CDR2 YSYEKL. Deletions cut 3 bases from V and 4 bases from J, with 14 bases between. Indicated treatment: oral pan-JAK inhibitor, 5-10 mg twice daily. cDNA prepared by RNA extraction and subsequent reverse transcription served as the template for sequencing. The data were produced by immunoSEQ multiplex PCR, yet TCRdb's version contains in-frame clones alone and is incomplete. The sample records some 95,000 clones, 44% being singletons.

The sequenced sample was CD8+ T cells sorted from blood, obtained at week 24, from a patient treated with tofacitinib. The chain uses TRBV4-1 and TRBJ2-3; TRBD1 is a possible D gene (5 bases). The receptor was derived from a human donor with alopecia areata. The CDR3 protein is CASSHLGRAADTQYF. In nucleotides, the CDR3 is TGCGCCAGCAGCCACCTGGGCAGGGCGGCAGATACGCAGTATTTT.